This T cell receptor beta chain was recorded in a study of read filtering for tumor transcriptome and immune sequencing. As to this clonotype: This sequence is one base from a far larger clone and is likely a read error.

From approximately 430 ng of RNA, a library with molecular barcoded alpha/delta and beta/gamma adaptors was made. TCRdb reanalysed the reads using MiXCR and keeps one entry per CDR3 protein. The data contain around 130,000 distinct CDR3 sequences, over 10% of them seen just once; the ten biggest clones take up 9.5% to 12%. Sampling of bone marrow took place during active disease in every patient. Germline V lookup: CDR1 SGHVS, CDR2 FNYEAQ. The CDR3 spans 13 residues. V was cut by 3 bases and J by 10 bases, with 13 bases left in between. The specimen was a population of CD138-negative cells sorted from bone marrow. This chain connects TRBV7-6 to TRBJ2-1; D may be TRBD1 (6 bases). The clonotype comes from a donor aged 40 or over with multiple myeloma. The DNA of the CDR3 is TGTGCCAGCAGCTTGGGCAACAGGGACGAGCAGTTCTTC. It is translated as CASSLGNRDEQFF. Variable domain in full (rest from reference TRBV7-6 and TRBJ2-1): GAGVSQSPRYKVTKRGQDVALRCDPISGHVSLYWYRQALGQGPEFLTYFNYEAQQDKSGLPNDRFSAERPEGSISTLTIQRTEQRDSAMYRCASSLGNRDEQFFGPGTRLTVL.